Described below is a single T cell receptor beta chain sequence and its context. What it binds is unknown. Trimming took 2 bases from V and 1 from J; bases not matched to a gene: 6. Germline-derived CDR1 and CDR2 are SGHRS and YFSETQ. The CDR3 is 16 residues long. The sample originates from a study of cytomegalovirus exposure and HLA in healthy donors. General study results and limits: Researchers reported in a later analysis that a missense DCLRE1C variant was tied to TCR beta V- and J-gene trimming. HLA alleles were associated with 18,000 or so TCR beta sequences in a later analysis at 0.05 false discovery rate. Later analysis placed DRB1 highest and HLA-C lowest in TCR association rates, which differed by HLA locus. Other equally common chains were less clonally expanded than HLA-associated TCR beta chains, a later analysis showed.

In the PCR, 60 Vbeta and 13 Jbeta primers were used. TCRdb's copy holds only in-frame clones and misses some; the assay was immunoSEQ multiplex PCR. The sample contains about 94,000 clones, roughly three quarters of which appear only once. The chain joins TRBV5-1 to TRBJ1-1; 9 bases align to TRBD1. The sample consisted of PBMCs. The TCR sequence derives from a male donor in good health and CMV-seronegative. CDR3 in amino acids: CASSLSQGAQNTEAFF. CDR3 bases: TGCGCCAGCAGCTTATCACAGGGGGCGCAGAACACTGAAGCTTTCTTT.